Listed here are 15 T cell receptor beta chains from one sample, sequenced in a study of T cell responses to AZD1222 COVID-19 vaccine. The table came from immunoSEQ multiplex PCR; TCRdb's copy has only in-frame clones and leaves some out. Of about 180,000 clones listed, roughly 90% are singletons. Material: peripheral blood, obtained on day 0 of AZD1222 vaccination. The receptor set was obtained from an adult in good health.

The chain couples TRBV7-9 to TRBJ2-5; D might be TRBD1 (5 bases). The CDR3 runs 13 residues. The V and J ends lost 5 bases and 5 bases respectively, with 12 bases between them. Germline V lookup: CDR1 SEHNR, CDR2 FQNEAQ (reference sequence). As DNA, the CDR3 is TGTGCCAGCAGCCTAGGGGTCCGGGAGACCCAGTACTTC. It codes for CASSLGVRETQYF.

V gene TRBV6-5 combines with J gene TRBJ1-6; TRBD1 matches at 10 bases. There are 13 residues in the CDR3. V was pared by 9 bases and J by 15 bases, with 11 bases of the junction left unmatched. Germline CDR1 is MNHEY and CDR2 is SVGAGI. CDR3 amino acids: CASTAGQGLVLHF. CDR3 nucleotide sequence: TGTGCCAGTACGGCGGGACAGGGGCTTGTCCTCCACTTT.

CDR3 nucleotides: TGTGCCACCACTTGGACCTGGGGCGAGCAGTACTTC. Translated, it gives CATTWTWGEQYF. This sequence joins TRBV6-5 and TRBJ2-7; D not certain. The germline V gene has CDR1 MNHEY and CDR2 SVGAGI. The CDR3 spans 12 residues. V was clipped by 10 bases and J by 6 bases, with 16 bases between them.

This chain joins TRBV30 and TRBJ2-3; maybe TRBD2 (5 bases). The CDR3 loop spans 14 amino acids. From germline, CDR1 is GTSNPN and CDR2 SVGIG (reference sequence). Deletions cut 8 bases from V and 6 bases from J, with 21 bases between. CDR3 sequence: CARGAEGGGDTQYF. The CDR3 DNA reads TGTGCCCGAGGAGCGGAAGGCGGAGGCGATACGCAGTATTTT.

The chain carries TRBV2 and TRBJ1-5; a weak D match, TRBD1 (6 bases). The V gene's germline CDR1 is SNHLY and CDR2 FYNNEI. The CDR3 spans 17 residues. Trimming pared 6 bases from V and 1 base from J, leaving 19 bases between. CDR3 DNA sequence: TGTGCCAGCAGAGGACCCATACAGGGACCGAGCAATCAGCCCCAGCATTTT. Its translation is CASRGPIQGPSNQPQHF.

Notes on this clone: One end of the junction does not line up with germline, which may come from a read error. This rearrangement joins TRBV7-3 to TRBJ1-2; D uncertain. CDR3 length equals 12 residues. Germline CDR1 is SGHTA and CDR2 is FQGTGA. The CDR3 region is CASSLMHQMRYF. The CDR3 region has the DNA TGTGCCAGCAGCTTAATGCATCAGATGAGGTACTTC. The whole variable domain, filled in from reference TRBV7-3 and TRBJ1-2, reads GAGVSQTPSNKVTEKGKYVELRCDPISGHTALYWYRQSLGQGPEFLIYFQGTGAADDSGLPNDRFFAVRPEGSVSTLKIQRTERGDSAVYLCASSLMHQMRYFGSGTRLTVV.

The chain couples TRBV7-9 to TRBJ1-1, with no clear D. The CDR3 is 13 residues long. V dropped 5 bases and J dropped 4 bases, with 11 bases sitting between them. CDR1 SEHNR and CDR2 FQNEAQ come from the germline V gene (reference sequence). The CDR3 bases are TGTGCCAGCAGCGGCGGGATTCTCACTGAAGCTTTCTTT. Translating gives CASSGGILTEAFF.

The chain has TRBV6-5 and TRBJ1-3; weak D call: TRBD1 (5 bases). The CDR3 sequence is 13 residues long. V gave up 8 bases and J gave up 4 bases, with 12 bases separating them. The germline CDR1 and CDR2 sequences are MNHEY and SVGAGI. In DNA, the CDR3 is TGTGCCAGCGCCGACAGTTTCGGAAACACCATATATTTT. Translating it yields CASADSFGNTIYF.

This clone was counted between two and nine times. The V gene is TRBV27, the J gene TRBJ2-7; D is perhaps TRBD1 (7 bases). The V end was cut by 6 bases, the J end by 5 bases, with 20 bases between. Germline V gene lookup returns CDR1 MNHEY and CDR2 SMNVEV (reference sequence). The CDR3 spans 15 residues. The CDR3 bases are TGTGCCAGCAGCTATTTACCAGGGGGGTTCGACGAGCAGTACTTC. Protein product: CASSYLPGGFDEQYF.

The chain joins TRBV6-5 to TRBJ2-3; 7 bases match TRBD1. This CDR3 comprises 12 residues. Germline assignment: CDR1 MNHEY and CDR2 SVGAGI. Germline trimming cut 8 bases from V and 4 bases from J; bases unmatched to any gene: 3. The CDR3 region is CASLQGADTQYF. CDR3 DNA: TGTGCCAGCCTTCAGGGGGCAGATACGCAGTATTTT.

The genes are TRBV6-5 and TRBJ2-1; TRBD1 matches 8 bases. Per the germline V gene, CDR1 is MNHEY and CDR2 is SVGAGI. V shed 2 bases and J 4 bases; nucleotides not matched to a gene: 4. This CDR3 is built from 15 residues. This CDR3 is CASSYDRGLYNEQFF. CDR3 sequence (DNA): TGTGCCAGCAGTTACGACAGGGGCTTGTACAATGAGCAGTTCTTC.

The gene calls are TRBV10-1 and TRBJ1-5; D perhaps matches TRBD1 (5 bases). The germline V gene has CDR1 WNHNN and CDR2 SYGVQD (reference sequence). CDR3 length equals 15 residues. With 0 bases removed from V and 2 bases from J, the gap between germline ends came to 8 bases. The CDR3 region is CASSESLGGNQPQHF. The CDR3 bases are TGCGCCAGCAGTGAGTCTTTGGGGGGCAATCAGCCCCAGCATTTT.

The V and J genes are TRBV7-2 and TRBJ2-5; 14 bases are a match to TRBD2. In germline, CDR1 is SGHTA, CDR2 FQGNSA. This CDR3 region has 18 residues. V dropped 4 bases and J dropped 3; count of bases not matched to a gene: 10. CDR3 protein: CASSSGLAGGPSKETQYF. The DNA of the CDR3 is TGTGCCAGCAGCTCAGGACTAGCGGGAGGTCCCTCCAAAGAGACCCAGTACTTC.

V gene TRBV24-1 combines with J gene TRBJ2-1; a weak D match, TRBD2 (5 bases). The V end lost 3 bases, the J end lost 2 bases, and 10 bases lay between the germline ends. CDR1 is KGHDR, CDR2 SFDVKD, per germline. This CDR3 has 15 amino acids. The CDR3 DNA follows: TGTGCCACCAGTGATGCAGCGGCCCCCTACAATGAGCAGTTCTTC. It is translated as CATSDAAAPYNEQFF.

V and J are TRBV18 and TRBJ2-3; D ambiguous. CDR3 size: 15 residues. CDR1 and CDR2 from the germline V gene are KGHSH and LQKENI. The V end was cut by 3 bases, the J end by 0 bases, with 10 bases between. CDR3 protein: CASSPKIPSTDTQYF. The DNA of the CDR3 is TGTGCCAGCTCACCTAAGATACCTAGCACAGATACGCAGTATTTT.